This T cell receptor (beta chain) was profiled in a study of blood T cells in healthy people across ages. As regards this clonotype: A much larger clone is a single base away; this may be a read error.

A sample-barcoded 5' primer and a J-beta primer mix were used in a second PCR of roughly 7 to 12 cycles. One entry per CDR3 protein results from TCRdb running MiXCR on the 5' RACE reads. The data show about a million distinct CDR3 sequences, 35% to 45% seen once. The CDR3 spans 12 residues. CDR1 SQVTM and CDR2 ANQGSEA come from the germline V gene. Trimming shortened V by 1 base and J by 4 bases, and 7 bases separated the two germline ends. The material sequenced was blood. The clonotype originates from a man younger than 35 in good health. V and J are TRBV29-1 and TRBJ1-2; D is undetermined. CDR3 amino acids: CSVEAKGYGYTF. CDR3 nucleotides: TGCAGCGTTGAAGCAAAAGGCTATGGCTACACCTTC.